This is a list of T cell receptor beta chains from one sample in a study of tumor-infiltrating lymphocytes in primary liver carcinoma. Each CDR3 protein gets one entry after TCRdb re-called the multiplex PCR reads with MiXCR. The repertoire holds just over 30,000 distinct CDR3 sequences, with roughly two thirds as singletons. The source material was liver tumor tissue from sampling region 3. The receptors derive from a woman aged 25 to 39 with primary liver carcinoma and hepatitis B virus infection. Each CDR3 is given with its conserved first and last residue. D genes are given only for firm matches. Expanded clones get a size class; other rows say once, few or many, or leave the size out.

>TRBV19|TRBJ2-3|many|NA
CASSATSYGTDTQYF
TGTGCCAGTAGTGCCACTAGCTATGGCACAGATACGCAGTATTTT
>TRBV29-1|TRBJ2-1|few|NA
CSLPGLGTSYDEQFF
TGCAGCCTTCCGGGTTTGGGAACCTCCTACGATGAGCAGTTCTTC
>TRBV11-2|TRBJ1-2|once|NA
CANSLDGMSWRGYTF
TGTGCCAACAGCTTAGATGGGATGTCATGGAGAGGCTACACCTTC
>TRBV11-2|TRBJ2-4|medium-sized|NA
CASSLDGWGRDIQYF
TGTGCCAGCAGCTTAGATGGTTGGGGGCGCGACATTCAGTACTTC
>TRBV6-5|TRBJ2-7|once|NA
CASSYKDNSYYEQYF
TGTGCTAGCAGTTACAAGGACAACAGCTACTACGAGCAGTACTTC
>TRBV4-3|TRBJ2-2|NA|TRBD2
CDSSVLAGGSRSNTRELFF
TGCGACAGCAGCGTACTAGCGGGAGGGTCCCGTTCGAACACCAGGGAGCTGTTTTTT
>TRBV28|TRBJ1-3|NA|NA
CASRTGGSGSTIYF
TGTGCCAGTAGAACAGGCGGCTCTGGAAGCACCATATATTTT
>TRBV28|TRBJ2-1|many|TRBD1
CASSHRDRGKNEQFF
TGTGCCAGCAGTCACCGGGACAGGGGTAAGAATGAGCAGTTCTTC
>TRBV28|TRBJ2-7|NA|TRBD1
CASGADRVHEQYF
TGTGCCAGCGGGGCAGACAGGGTCCACGAGCAGTACTTC
>TRBV6-6|TRBJ2-5|NA|NA
CASSSPGSNQETQYF
TGTGCCAGCAGCTCCCCTGGATCGAACCAAGAGACCCAGTATTTC
>TRBV11-2|TRBJ1-1|once|NA
CASSSNPAEAFF
TGTGCCAGTAGCTCTAATCCGGCCGAAGCTTTCTTT
>TRBV6-5|TRBJ1-2|few|TRBD1
CASKGQGIGYTF
TGTGCCAGCAAGGGACAGGGGATTGGCTACACCTTC
>TRBV6-1|TRBJ1-5|medium-sized|NA
CASTDGVEGQPQHF
TGTGCCAGCACTGACGGGGTAGAGGGTCAGCCCCAGCATTTT
>TRBV10-1|TRBJ2-2|NA|NA
CASGERNSGELFF
TGCGCCAGCGGTGAGCGAAACTCCGGGGAGCTGTTTTTT
>TRBV11-2|TRBJ2-1|NA|NA
CASSFTPLRSPYNEQFF
TGTGCCAGCAGCTTTACCCCACTGAGGAGTCCCTACAATGAGCAGTTCTTT
>TRBV4-2|TRBJ2-3|NA|TRBD2
CANSQVEAGGTSDTQYF
TGTGCCAACAGCCAAGTCGAGGCGGGGGGGACATCAGATACGCAGTATTTT
>TRBV29-1|TRBJ2-1|NA|NA
CSVEGEQLGSLSWDEEFF
TGCAGCGTTGAGGGGGAGCAACTAGGGTCCCTCTCCTGGGATGAGGAGTTCTTC
>TRBV12-3/TRBV12-4|TRBJ2-7|NA|NA
CPNSPGAGFYEQYF
TGTCCCAACAGTCCCGGGGCAGGGTTCTACGAGCAGTACTTC
>TRBV29-1|TRBJ2-1|few|NA
CSVEDWRNEQSF
TGTAGCGTCGAGGACTGGCGGAATGAACAGTCCTTC
>TRBV11-1|TRBJ2-1|NA|NA
CASTLVGAVYNEQFF
TGTGCCAGCACCTTAGTAGGGGCGGTTTACAATGAGCAGTTCTTC
>TRBV5-8|TRBJ2-7|NA|NA
CASSFNVQPYERYF
TGTGCCAGCAGCTTCAATGTACAGCCCTACGAGCGGTACTTC
>TRBV24-1|TRBJ2-3|NA|NA
CATSDAIVTVTQYF
TGTGCTACGAGTGATGCTATCGTGACGGTGACGCAGTATTTT
>TRBV7-8|TRBJ2-6|NA|NA
CASILDLGSGANVLTF
TGTGCCAGCATCTTAGATTTAGGTTCTGGGGCCAACGTCCTGACTTTC
>TRBV11-1|TRBJ2-2|NA|NA
CASSLVVCTNTGELFF
TGTGCCAGTAGCTTAGTGGTGTGTACGAACACCGGGGAGCTGTTTTTT
>TRBV11-1|TRBJ1-2|NA|NA
CASNFSASLGGYSF
TGCGCCAGCAACTTTTCAGCGTCCTTGGGAGGCTACTCCTTC
>TRBV7-8|TRBJ2-7|NA|NA
CASNSGRGRTMNSYEQYF
TGTGCCAGCAACTCGGGTCGTGGTCGTACTATGAACTCCTACGAGCAGTACTTC
>TRBV4-3|TRBJ2-3|NA|NA
CASSQSISLGDPEDTQYF
TGCGCCAGCAGCCAGTCGATCTCGCTGGGTGATCCAGAAGATACGCAGTATTTT
>TRBV7-8|TRBJ1-5|NA|NA
CASGLSQGTQPQHF
TGCGCCAGCGGCTTATCACAGGGCACTCAGCCCCAGCATTTT
>TRBV11-2|TRBJ1-2|few|NA
CANTQGGGGYTF
TGTGCCAACACTCAGGGTGGTGGAGGCTACACCTTC
>TRBV5-4|TRBJ2-3|NA|TRBD2
CACSNPAASGSRGDTQYF
TGCGCCTGCAGTAACCCGGCGGCTAGCGGGAGTCGGGGAGATACGCAGTATTTT
>TRBV11-3|TRBJ2-1|NA|NA
CAISSTSGLAINEQFF
TGTGCCATCAGTTCGACTAGTGGTTTAGCGATCAATGAGCAGTTCTTC